Sequencing of this T cell receptor beta chain was carried out in a study of OX40 agonist ivuxolimab in advanced cancers. Describing the broader study: The costimulatory receptor OX40 (CD134) was targeted by ivuxolimab, a fully human IgG2 agonistic monoclonal antibody. Intravenous ivuxolimab was administered to patients every 2 weeks at six dose levels: 0.01, 0.1, 0.3, 1.5, 3 and 10 mg/kg. Among the approximately 50 dose-escalation patients, around 19 had hepatocellular carcinoma, around 15 melanoma, 9 renal cell carcinoma and 9 head and neck cancer. A male proportion of 82.7% and a mean age of about 60 years, ranging from roughly 23 to 90, were recorded for the dose-escalation cohort. Prior anti-PD-1, anti-PD-L1 or anti-CTLA-4 therapy was permitted, and checkpoint inhibitors had been received by less than 45% of dose-escalation patients. Partial responses were achieved by three dose-escalation patients, of whom one had hepatocellular carcinoma and two had cutaneous melanoma. Peripheral TCRbeta sequencing aimed to test whether ivuxolimab altered TCR sequence diversity and caused clonal T-cell expansion. The paper covers the monotherapy dose-escalation part of the phase I ivuxolimab trial, which included N ≈ 54 patients.

Of note for this clone: The clone's antigen remains unknown. Base qualities are not at hand, and no much larger clone is one base apart.

On the study overall, not on this receptor specifically: Antigen specificity was not determined for the clonally expanded peripheral T cells. At doses from 0.1 to 3.0 mg/kg, clonal expansion was seen in both CD4+ and CD8+ blood T cells between baseline and week 6. In partial responders in the 0.1-3.0 mg/kg groups, normalized peripheral clonal expansion was found to be among the lowest, especially among CD8+ T cells. Low levels of normalized T-cell clonal expansion were also shown by some nonresponding patients. After ivuxolimab, CD8+ T cells had more expanded clones than CD4+ T cells on average.

CDR1 and CDR2 (SGHNT, YYREEE) derive from the germline V gene (reference sequence). Spanning cysteine to phenylalanine, the CDR3 consists of 11 amino acids. Of the read, only the CDR3 DNA is kept; its 33 bases are in frame from base 1. V is pared back by 4 bases and J by 10 bases, with 11 bases lying between the germline termini. Genomic DNA was isolated from the sorted cells so that the TCRbeta CDR3 region could be sequenced. The immunoSEQ Assay was used to sequence the TCRbeta CDR3 regions. Sourced from immuneACCESS, this table was stored by TCRdb with only in-frame sequences that have V and J called. A share of the clones is absent; for the studies checked, an unresolved V gene accounts for under half, and the remainder has no known explanation. The sample has approximately 100,000 clones on record, 70% to 85% of them singletons. The ten most abundant clones make up about 3.8% of the sample. The trial excluded patients who had a history of autoimmune disease or were on systemic immunosuppression. Peripheral blood for TCR sequencing was drawn from every dose cohort at baseline, at cycle 4 day 1 and at cycle 7 day 1. Samples came from an open-label, multicenter, first-in-human phase I dose-escalation trial of ivuxolimab. Adults with locally advanced or metastatic head and neck squamous cell, hepatocellular, melanoma or renal cell carcinoma were enrolled in the trial. Before TCR sequencing, CD4+ T cells and CD8+ T cells were sorted from peripheral blood as separate populations.

Sequencing was performed on CD4+ or CD8+ T cells sorted from blood, taken in a trial of the OX40 agonist ivuxolimab. Recombination joined TRBV5-4 with TRBJ1-2, and the D gene may be TRBD1, 5 bases matching. The sequence was collected from an adult with an advanced solid tumor such as melanoma, head and neck, liver or kidney cancer. The nucleotide sequence reads as follows: TGTGCCAGCAGCACCCAGGGTTACTACACCTTC. Its amino acids are CASSTQGYYTF.